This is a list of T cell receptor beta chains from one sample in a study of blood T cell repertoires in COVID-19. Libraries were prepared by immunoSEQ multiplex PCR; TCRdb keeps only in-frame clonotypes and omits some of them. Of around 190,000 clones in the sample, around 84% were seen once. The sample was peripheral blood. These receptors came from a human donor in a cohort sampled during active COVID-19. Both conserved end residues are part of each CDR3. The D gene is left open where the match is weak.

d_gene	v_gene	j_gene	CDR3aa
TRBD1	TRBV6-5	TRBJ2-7	CASSPQGDSYEQYF
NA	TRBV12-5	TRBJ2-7	CASGLGTAGTYEQYF
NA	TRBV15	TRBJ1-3	CATSSSVRDTIYF
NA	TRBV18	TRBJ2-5	CASSQVLVGVQETQYF
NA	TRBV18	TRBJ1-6	CASSLSESSPLHF
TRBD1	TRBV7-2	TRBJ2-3	CASSRDRGADTQYF
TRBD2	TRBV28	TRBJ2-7	CASSVLAGAIDEQYF
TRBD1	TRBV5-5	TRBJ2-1	CASSRRQGNNDEQFF
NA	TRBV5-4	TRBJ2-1	CASSLGLVAYNEQFF
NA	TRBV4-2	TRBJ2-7	CASSQGPGTYEQYF
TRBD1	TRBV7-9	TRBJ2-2	CASSDYRGLTGELFF
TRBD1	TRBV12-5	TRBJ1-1	CASGWTGGKNTEAFF
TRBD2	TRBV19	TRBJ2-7	CASSLQPGLAQDEQYF
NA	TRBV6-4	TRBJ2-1	CASSRTLNNEQFF
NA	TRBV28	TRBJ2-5	CASSLRRDETQYF
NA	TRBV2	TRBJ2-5	CASSEMRAAETQYF
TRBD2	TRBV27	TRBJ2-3	CASSLSLAGDEDTQYF
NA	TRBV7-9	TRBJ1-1	CASSSHRVDTEAFF
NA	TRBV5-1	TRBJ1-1	CASSVLQWNTEAFF
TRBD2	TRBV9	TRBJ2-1	CASSARGSGRRGNEQFF
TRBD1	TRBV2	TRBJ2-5	CASRWDRQETQYF
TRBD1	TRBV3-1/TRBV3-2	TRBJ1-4	CASSQPGLRQGQVNEKLFF
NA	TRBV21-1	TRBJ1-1	CASTHLRTYQAFF
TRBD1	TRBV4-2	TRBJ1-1	CASSQPGTGATEAFF
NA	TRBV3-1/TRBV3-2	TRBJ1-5	CASSLNAGRNQPQHF
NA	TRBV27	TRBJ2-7	CASSLQESYEQYF
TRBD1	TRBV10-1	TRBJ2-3	CASSEQGATDTQYF
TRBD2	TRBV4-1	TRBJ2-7	CASSRFHGTSAYEQYF
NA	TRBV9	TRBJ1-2	CASSVVGRIGYTF
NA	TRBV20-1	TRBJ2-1	CSASRASEQFF
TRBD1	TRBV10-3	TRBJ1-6	CAIGTGQGYIPLHF
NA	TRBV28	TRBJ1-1	CASHPNAYFNTEAFF
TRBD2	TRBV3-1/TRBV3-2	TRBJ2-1	CASSQPSGRSYEQFF
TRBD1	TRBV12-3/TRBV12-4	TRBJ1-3	CASSSTGGNTIYF
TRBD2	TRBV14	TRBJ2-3	CASSRGLAGTDTQYF
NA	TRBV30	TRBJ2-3	CAWSQGADTQYF
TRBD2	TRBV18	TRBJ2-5	CASSPPGRAIATQYF
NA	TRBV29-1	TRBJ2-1	CSGSQQGHGEQFF
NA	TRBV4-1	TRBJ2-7	CASSQEGSYPASSYEQYF
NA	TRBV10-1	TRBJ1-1	CASSGQGSTEAFF
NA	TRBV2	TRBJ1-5	CASSVGGGNQPQHF